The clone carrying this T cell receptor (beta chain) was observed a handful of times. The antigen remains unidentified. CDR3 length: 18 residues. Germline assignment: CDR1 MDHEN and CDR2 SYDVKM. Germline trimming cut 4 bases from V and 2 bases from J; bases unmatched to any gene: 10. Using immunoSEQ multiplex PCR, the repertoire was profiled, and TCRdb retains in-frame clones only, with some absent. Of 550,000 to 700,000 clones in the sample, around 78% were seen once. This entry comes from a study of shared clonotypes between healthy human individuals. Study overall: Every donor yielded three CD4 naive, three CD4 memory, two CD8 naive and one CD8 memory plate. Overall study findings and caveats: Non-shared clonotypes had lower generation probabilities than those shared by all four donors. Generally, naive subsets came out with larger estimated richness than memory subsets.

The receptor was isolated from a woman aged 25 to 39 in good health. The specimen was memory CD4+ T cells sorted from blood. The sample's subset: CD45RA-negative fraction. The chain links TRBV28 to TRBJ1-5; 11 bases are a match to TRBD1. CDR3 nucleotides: TGTGCCAGCAGTTACCCCCGGGACAGGGGGACTCGCAATCAGCCCCAGCATTTT. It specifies CASSYPRDRGTRNQPQHF.